This T cell receptor (beta chain) comes out of a study of shared clonotypes between healthy human individuals. Study observations and caveats: Naive CD4 clonotypes were shared across a few donors at roughly 5.3%. Rarefaction analysis demonstrated incomplete sorted-subset sequencing notwithstanding large depth. A small donor pool kept down the genetic and exposure-history diversity that was represented. The sampled material consisted only of blood, and tissue repertoires are likely to differ.

The table came from immunoSEQ multiplex PCR; TCRdb's copy has only in-frame clones and leaves some out. The sample lists a few million clones, over 85% occurring once. The table lists this clone with a count of one. As yet, its antigen is unknown. V was clipped by 0 bases and J by 7 bases, with 13 bases between them. The CDR3 sequence is 14 residues long. Germline CDR1 and CDR2: LNHNV and YYDKDF (reference sequence). The sequence was obtained from a man between 18 and 35 years old in good health. Some clones in this sample may be carry-over from other donors' samples. V and J are TRBV15 and TRBJ2-7; possibly TRBD2 for D (6 bases). Sequenced sample: naive CD4+ T cells from PBMCs. Subset meaning: CD45RA+ positively selected. The CDR3 loop is CATSRDEGGGEQYF. Here the CDR3 DNA reads TGTGCCACCAGCAGAGATGAGGGAGGAGGGGAGCAGTACTTC.